The present T cell receptor beta chain was sequenced within a study of beta chain features in type 1 diabetes. Study-wide points: For Type 1 diabetes patients, all four CD4+ subsets carried TCRB CDR3s that were moderately but significantly shorter. Patients showed naive, central memory and Treg TCRB repertoires that appeared more similar than those of healthy donors.

Naive, central memory, regulatory and stem cell-like memory cells within the CD4+ compartment were sorted using CD45RO/CCR7/CD25/CD127/CD95/CD27. V was trimmed by 3 bases and J by 2 bases, leaving 13 bases between them. The CDR3 length is 15 residues. Germline V gene data show CDR1 as SGHAT and CDR2 as FQNNGV. Sequenced material consisted of expressed TCRB transcripts (all of the isolated RNA was reverse transcribed). Sequencing was performed with immunoSEQ multiplex PCR; in TCRdb, only in-frame clones are kept and a portion is missing. The sample lists more than 300,000 clones; over 9% were seen once. This clone appeared a few times. Its target is not known.

The TCR comes from a man younger than 40 with type 1 diabetes. V gene TRBV11-2 combines with J gene TRBJ2-5, with TRBD2 as a possible D gene (5 bases). Sequencing used central memory CD4+ T cells from blood. The CDR3 region has the DNA TGTGCCAGCAGCTTGACTCGGCGGGCGCAAGAGACCCAGTACTTC. Translation: CASSLTRRAQETQYF.